This T cell receptor (beta chain) was obtained from a study of blood T cell repertoires in COVID-19. Study context: Samples came from the United States, Italy and Spain, spanning acute and convalescent COVID-19. Sources were T cells, B-cell-depleted T cells, or PBMCs; the material itself was cDNA or gDNA.

Germline loops: CDR1 SGHRS, CDR2 YFSETQ. This CDR3 contains 15 residues. Trimming took 0 bases from V and 0 from J, leaving 7 bases between them. Original processing notes: The assay estimated nucleated cells by amplifying reference gene primers. Some clones are missing from TCRdb's copy, which holds only in-frame ones; the method was immunoSEQ multiplex PCR. Clonal size and the V and J genes are those of that table, whereas D and trimming came from the DNA. The sample lists approximately 150,000 clones, 80% to 90% seen once, with around 2.1% in the top ten. This TCR derives from a woman of 80 years or more with acute or convalescent COVID-19. Sequencing used peripheral blood. The chain has TRBV5-1 and TRBJ1-5, with no clear D. In DNA, the CDR3 is TGCGCCAGCAGCTTGGACAGCTATAGCAATCAGCCCCAGCATTTT. This gives the protein CASSLDSYSNQPQHF.